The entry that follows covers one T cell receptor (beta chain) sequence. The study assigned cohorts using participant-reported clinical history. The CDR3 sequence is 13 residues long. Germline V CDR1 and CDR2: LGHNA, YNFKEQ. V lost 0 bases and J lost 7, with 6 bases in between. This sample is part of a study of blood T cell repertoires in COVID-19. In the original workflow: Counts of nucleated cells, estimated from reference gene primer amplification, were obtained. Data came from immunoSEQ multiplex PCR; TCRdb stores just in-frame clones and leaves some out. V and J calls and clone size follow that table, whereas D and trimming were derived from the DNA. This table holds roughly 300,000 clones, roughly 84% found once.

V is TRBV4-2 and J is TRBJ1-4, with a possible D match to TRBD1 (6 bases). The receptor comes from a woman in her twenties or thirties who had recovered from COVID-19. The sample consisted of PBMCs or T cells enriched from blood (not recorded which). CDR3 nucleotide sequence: TGTGCCAGCAGCCAAGACAGGGGTGAAAAACTGTTTTTT. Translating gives CASSQDRGEKLFF.